Sequencing of this TCR beta chain was carried out in a study of T-cell memory formation after mild COVID-19 (dated by TCRdb to the early 2020s). Study-wide context: Most TCR sequence clusters were specific to one of the two donors. In a couple of donors, T-cell clones that expanded and contracted after mild COVID-19 were followed by sequencing TCRalpha and TCRbeta repertoires longitudinally. Two young, previously healthy adult volunteers made up the cohort, one male and one female. The paper's findings and limits, for the study overall: The detection of some responding clones in pre-infection memory suggests that pre-existing cross-reactive memory T cells joined the SARS-CoV-2 response. The study included only two mild cases, and larger cohorts that include severe cases with pre-infection samples were judged to be necessary. Clones that contracted from day 15 to 85 showed balanced CD4/CD8 phenotypes, whereas a second wave of clones that expanded from day 15 to 37 leaned towards CD4+. SARS-CoV-2 specificity of the second-wave clones peaking on day 37 was not confirmed. Contracting CD4+ clones appeared mostly in the CM and EM memory subsets, whereas CD8+ clones were enriched in EMRA.

CDR1 and CDR2, looked up from the germline V gene (reference sequence), are SGHKS and YYEKEE. CDR3 length: 18 amino acids, cysteine to phenylalanine. Kept here is only the CDR3 DNA, which spans 54 bases and is read in frame from base 1. V trim: 2 bases; J trim: 5 bases; unmatched bases: 13. As for this clonotype: Its antigen target is currently unknown. No per-base quality is available; no much larger clone lies one base away.

Ficoll-Paque density gradient centrifugation was used to isolate PBMCs. Sequencing was carried out with an Illumina NovaSeq 6000. TCRalpha and TCRbeta cDNA libraries were constructed by 5'RACE with constant-segment primers, with sample barcodes and unique molecular identifiers being introduced. RNA was extracted from every sample with Trizol reagent. Libraries were amplified in two PCR steps, with a second sample barcode and Illumina TruSeq adapters added in the second step. The libraries were sequenced on an Illumina NovaSeq using 2 x 150 bp paired-end reads. Turning to the authors' computational methods: Demultiplexing of reads and collapsing into UMI-guided consensus sequences were performed with migec v1.2.7. Using mixcr v2.1.11, UMI consensuses were aligned to TRA and TRB V and J templates and then assembled into clonotypes. A clonotype was counted as expanded or contracted only if both edgeR and NoisET called the change significant, with noise models trained on biological replicates. edgeR calls used a false discovery rate-adjusted p below 0.01 and a log2 fold-change threshold of 1. As an exploratory analysis of dynamics, max-normalized trajectories of the 1000 most abundant clonotypes were examined by PCA with hierarchical clustering. The CD4 or CD8 phenotype of responding clones was assigned using the separately sequenced CD4+ and CD8+ repertoires. TCRdb reworked the public reads: Q25 trimming with fastp, MiXCR clone assembly, productive beta chains retained. Rows matching on CDR3 protein sequence are summarized as one entry with the most common DNA and genes. The V and J calls reflect TCRdb's pipeline rather than the authors' work. The sample records roughly 450,000 distinct CDR3 sequences, approximately 18% of which are singletons. 12% of the sample is in the top ten clones.

Sequenced sample: PBMCs or a T cell subset sorted from them (not recorded which). The chain links TRBV5-5 with TRBJ2-1; the junction holds 10 bases that match TRBD1. The sequence derives from an adult woman who had mild COVID-19 (a few samples of this study predate the infection). The sample titles of this study are shuffled in the database, so cell type and time point are left out; the donor was told from shared clones. The CDR3 protein is CASSLWWGAGQGNNEQFF. The DNA is as follows: TGTGCCAGCAGCTTATGGTGGGGCGCGGGACAGGGGAACAATGAGCAGTTCTTC.